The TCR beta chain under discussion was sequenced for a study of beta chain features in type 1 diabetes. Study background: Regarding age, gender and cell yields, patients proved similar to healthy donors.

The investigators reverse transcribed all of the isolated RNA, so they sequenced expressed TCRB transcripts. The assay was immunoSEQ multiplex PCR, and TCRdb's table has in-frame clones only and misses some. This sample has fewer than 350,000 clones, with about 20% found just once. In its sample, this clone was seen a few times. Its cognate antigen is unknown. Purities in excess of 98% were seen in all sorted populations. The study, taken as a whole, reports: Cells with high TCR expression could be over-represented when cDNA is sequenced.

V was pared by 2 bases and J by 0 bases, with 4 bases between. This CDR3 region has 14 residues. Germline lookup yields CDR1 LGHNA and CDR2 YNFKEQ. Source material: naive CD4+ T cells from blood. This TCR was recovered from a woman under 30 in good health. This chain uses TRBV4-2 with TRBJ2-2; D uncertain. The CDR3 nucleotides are TGTGCCAGCAGCCAAACGGCGAACACCGGGGAGCTGTTTTTT. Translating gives CASSQTANTGELFF.